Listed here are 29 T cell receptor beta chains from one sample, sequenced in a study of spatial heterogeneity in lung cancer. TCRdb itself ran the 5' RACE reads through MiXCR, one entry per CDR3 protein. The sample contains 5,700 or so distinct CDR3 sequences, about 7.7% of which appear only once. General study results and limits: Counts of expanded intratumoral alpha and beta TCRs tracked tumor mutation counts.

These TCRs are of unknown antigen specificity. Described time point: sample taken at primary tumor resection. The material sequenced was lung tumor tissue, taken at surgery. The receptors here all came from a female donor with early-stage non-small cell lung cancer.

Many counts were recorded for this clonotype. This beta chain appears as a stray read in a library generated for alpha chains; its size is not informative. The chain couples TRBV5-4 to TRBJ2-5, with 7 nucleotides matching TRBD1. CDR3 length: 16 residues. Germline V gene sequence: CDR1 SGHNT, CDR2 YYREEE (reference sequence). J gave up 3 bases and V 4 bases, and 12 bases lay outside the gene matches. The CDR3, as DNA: TGTGCCAGCAGCCTCCACGGACAGGCGACCAAAGAGACCCAGTACTTC. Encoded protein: CASSLHGQATKETQYF.

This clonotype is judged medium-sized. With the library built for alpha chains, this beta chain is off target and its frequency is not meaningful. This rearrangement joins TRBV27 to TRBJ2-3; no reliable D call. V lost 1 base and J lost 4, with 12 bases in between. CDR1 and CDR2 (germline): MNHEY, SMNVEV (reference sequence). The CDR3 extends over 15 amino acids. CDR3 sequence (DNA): TGTGCCAGCAGTTTATTTTCCGAGTCCCCAGATACGCAGTATTTT. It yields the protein CASSLFSESPDTQYF.

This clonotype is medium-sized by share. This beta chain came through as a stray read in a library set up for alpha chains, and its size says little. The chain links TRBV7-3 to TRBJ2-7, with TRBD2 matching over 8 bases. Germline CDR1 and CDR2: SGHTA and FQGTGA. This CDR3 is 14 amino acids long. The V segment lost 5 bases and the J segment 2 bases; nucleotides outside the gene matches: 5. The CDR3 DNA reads TGTGCCAGCAGCCCGGGGGGGGCGCCCTACGAGCAGTACTTC. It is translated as CASSPGGAPYEQYF.

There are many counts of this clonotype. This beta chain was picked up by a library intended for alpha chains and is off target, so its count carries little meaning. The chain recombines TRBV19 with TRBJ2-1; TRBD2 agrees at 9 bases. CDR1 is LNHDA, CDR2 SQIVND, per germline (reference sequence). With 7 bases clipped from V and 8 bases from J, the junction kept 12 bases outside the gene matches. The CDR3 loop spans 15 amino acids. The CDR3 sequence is CASTRTGLASYEQFF. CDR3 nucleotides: TGTGCCAGTACCCGAACGGGACTAGCCTCCTATGAGCAGTTCTTC.

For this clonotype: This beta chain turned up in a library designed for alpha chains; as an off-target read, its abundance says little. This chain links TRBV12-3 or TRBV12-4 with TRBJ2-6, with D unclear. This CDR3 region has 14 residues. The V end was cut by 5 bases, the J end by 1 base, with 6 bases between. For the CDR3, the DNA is TGTGCCAGCAGTAGGGTATCTGGGGCCAACGTCCTGACTTTC. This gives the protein CASSRVSGANVLTF.

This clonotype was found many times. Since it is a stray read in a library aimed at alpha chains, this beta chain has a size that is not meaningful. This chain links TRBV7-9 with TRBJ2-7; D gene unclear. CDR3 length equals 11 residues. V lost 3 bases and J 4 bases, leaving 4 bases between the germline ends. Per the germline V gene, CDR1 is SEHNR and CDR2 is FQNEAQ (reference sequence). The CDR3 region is CASSLEYEQYF. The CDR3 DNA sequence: TGTGCCAGCAGCTTGGAGTACGAGCAGTACTTC.

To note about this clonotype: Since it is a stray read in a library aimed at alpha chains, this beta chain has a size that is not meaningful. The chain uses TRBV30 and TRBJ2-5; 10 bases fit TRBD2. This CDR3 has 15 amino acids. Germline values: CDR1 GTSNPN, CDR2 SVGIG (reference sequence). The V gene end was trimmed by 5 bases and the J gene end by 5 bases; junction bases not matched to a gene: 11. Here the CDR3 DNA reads TGTGCCTGGTCACCTCCGGGACTAGCGCGCGAGACCCAGTACTTC. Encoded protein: CAWSPPGLARETQYF.

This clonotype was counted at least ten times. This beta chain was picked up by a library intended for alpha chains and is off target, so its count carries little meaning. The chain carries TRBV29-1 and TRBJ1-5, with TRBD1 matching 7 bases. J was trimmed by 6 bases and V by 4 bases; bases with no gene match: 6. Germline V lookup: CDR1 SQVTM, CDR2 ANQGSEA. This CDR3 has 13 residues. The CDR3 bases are TGCAGCGTTGGAGGGGGCATCGGTCAGCCCCAGCATTTT. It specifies CSVGGGIGQPQHF. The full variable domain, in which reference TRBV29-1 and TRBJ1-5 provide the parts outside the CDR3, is SAVISQKPSRDICQRGTSLTIQCQVDSQVTMMFWYRQQPGQSLTLIATANQGSEATYESGFVIDKFPISRPNLTFSTLTVSNMSPEDSSIYLCSVGGGIGQPQHFGDGTRLSIL.

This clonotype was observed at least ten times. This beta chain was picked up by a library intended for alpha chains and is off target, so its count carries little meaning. CDR3 loop: CASIQGKTQYF. CDR3 sequence (DNA): TGTGCCAGCATTCAGGGGAAGACCCAGTACTTC. J is TRBJ2-5 and V is TRBV28, with TRBD1 as a possible D gene (6 bases). This CDR3 has 11 residues. Germline V gene sequence: CDR1 MDHEN, CDR2 SYDVKM. V lost 7 bases and J lost 6, with 9 bases in between.

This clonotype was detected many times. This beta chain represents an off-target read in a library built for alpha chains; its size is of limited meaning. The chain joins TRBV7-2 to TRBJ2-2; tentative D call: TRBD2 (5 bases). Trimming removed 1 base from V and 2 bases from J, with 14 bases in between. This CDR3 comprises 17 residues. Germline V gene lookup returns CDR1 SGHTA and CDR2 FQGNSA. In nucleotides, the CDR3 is TGTGCCAGCAGCTTAGAATTCGGGCGGGTAAACACCGGGGAGCTGTTTTTT. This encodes CASSLEFGRVNTGELFF.

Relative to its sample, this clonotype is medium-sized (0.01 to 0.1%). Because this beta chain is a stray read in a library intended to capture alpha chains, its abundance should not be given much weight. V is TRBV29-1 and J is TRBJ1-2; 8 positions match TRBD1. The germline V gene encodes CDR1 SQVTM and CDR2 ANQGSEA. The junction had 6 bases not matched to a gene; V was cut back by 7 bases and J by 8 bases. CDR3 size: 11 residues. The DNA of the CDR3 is TGCAGCGCGGGGACAGGAAGGGGCTACACCTTC. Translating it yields CSAGTGRGYTF.

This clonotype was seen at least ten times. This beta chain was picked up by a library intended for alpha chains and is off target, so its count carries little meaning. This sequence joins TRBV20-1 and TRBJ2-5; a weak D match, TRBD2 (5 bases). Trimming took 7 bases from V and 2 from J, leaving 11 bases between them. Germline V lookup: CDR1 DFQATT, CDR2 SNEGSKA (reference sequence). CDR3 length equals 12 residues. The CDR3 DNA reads TGCAGTGTTGTAACGGGACAAGAGACCCAGTACTTC. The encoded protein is CSVVTGQETQYF.

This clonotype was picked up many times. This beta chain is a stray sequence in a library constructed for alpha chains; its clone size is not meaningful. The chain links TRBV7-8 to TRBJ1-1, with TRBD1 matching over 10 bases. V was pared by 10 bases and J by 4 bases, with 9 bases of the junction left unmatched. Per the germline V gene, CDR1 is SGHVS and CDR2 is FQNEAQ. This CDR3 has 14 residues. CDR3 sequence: CATYGTGVGTEAFF. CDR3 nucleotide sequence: TGTGCCACCTACGGGACAGGGGTGGGCACTGAAGCTTTCTTT.

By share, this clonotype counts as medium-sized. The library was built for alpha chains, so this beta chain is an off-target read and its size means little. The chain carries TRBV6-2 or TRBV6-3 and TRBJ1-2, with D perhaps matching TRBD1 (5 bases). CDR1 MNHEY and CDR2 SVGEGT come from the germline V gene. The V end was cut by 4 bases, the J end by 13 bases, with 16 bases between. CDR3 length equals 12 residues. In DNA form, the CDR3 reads TGTGCCAGCAGTTGGGACCGCTCCTCGGTCACCTTC. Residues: CASSWDRSSVTF.

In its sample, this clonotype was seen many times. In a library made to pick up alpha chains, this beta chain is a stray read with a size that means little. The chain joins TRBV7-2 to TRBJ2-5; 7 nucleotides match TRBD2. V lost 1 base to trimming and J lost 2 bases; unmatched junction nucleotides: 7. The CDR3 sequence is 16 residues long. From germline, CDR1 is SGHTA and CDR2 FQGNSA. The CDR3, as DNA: TGTGCCAGCAGCTTAGGGACTAGTAAAGGGCAAGAGACCCAGTACTTC. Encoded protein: CASSLGTSKGQETQYF.

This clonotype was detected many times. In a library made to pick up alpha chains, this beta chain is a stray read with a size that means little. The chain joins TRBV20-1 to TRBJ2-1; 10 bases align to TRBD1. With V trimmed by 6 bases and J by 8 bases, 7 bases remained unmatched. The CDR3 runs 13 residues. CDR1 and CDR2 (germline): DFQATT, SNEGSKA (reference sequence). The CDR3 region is CSANRDRGYEQFF. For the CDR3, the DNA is TGCAGTGCCAACCGGGACAGGGGCTATGAGCAGTTCTTC.

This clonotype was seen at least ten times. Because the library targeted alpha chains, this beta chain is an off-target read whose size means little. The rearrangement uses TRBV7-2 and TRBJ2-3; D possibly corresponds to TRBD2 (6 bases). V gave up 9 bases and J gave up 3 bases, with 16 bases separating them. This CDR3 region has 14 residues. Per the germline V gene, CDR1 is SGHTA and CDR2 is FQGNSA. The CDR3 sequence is CASCRLGRTDTQYF. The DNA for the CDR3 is TGTGCCAGTTGCCGACTGGGGAGGACAGATACGCAGTATTTT.

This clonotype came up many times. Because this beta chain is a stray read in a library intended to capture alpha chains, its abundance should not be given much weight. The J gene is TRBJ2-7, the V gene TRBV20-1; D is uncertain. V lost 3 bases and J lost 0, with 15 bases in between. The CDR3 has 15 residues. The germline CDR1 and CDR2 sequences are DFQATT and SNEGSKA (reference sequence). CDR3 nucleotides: TGCAGTGCTAGCGACCCCGGCGTGACCTCCTACGAGCAGTACTTC. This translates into CSASDPGVTSYEQYF.

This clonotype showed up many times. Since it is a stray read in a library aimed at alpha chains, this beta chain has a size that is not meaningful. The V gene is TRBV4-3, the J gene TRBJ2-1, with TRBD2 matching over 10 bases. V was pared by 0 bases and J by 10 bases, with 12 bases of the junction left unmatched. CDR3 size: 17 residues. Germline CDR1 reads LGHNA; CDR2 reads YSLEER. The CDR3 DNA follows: TGCGCCAGCAGCCAAGAACTGACGGGGAGCGGGAGGGGCGAGCAGTTCTTC. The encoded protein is CASSQELTGSGRGEQFF.

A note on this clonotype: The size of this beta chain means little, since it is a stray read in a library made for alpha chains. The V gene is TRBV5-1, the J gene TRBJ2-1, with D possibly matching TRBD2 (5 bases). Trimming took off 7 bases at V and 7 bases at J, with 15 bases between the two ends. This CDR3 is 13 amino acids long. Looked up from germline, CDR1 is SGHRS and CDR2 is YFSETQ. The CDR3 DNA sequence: TGCGCCAGCCGAGGGCCTTCTAATAATGAGCAGTTCTTC. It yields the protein CASRGPSNNEQFF.

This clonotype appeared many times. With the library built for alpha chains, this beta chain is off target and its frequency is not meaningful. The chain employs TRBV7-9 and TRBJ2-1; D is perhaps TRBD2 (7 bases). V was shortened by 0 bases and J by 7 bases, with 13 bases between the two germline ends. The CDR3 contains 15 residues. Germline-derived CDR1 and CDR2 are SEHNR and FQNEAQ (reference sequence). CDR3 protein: CASSLAPGGRNEQFF. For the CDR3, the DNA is TGTGCCAGCAGCTTAGCGCCGGGGGGCCGGAATGAGCAGTTCTTC.

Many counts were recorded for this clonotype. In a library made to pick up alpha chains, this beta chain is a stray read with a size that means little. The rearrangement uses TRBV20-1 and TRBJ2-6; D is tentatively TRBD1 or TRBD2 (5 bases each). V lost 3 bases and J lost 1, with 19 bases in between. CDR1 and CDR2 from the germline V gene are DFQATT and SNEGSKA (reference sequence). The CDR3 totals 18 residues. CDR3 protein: CSASGYGKGSSGANVLTF. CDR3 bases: TGCAGTGCTAGTGGATACGGGAAGGGGAGTTCTGGGGCCAACGTCCTGACTTTC.

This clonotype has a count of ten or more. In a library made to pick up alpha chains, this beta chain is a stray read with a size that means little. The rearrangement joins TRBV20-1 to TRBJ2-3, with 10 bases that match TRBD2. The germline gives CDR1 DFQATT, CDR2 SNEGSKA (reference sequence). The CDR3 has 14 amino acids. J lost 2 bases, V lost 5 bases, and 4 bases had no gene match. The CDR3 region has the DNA TGCAGTGCTCAAGCGGGAGGGGCCACAGATACGCAGTATTTT. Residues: CSAQAGGATDTQYF.

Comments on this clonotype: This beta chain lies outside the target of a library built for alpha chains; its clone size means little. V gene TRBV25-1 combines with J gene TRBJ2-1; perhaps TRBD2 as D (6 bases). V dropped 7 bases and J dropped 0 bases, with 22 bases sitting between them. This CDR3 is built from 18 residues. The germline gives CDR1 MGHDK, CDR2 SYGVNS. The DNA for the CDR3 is TGTGCCAGCACCCCCCTCCCGGGCGGGGCTAGCTCCTACAATGAGCAGTTCTTC. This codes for CASTPLPGGASSYNEQFF.

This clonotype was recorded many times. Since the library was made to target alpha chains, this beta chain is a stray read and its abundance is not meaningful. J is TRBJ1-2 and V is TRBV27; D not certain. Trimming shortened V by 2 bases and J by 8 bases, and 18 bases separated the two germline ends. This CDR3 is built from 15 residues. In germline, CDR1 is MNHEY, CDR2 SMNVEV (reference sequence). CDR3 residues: CASSLTWVSGGGYTF. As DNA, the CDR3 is TGTGCCAGCAGTTTAACATGGGTTTCTGGAGGAGGCTACACCTTC.

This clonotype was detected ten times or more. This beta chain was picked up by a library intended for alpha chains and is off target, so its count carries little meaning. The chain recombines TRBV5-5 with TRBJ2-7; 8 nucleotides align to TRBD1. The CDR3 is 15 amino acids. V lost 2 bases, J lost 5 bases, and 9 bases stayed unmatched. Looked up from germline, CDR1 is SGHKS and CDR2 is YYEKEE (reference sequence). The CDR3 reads CASSLSPGGLHEQYF. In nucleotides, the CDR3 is TGTGCCAGCAGCTTATCGCCAGGGGGCCTACACGAGCAGTACTTC.

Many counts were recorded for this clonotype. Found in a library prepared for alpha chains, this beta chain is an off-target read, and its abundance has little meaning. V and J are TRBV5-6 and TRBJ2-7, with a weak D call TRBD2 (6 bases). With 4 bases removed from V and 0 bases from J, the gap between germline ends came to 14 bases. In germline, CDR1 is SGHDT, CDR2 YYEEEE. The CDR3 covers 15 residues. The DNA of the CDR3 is TGTGCCAGCAGCGGCAGCCTGGGGGGCTCCTACGAGCAGTACTTC. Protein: CASSGSLGGSYEQYF.

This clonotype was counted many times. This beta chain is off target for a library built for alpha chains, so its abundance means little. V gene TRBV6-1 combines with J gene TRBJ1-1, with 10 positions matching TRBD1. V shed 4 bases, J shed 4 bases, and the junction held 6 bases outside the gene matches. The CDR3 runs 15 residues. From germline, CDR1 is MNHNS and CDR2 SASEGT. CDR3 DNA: TGTGCCAGCAGTGGCCCCCGGGACAGGGGCACTGAAGCTTTCTTT. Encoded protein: CASSGPRDRGTEAFF.

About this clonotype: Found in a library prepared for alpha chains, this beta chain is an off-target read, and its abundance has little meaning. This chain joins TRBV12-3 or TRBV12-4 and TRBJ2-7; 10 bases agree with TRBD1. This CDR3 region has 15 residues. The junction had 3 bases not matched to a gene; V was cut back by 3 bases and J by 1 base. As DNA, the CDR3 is TGTGCCAGCAGTTTGACAGGGGGCGGGTCCTACGAGCAGTACTTC. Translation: CASSLTGGGSYEQYF.